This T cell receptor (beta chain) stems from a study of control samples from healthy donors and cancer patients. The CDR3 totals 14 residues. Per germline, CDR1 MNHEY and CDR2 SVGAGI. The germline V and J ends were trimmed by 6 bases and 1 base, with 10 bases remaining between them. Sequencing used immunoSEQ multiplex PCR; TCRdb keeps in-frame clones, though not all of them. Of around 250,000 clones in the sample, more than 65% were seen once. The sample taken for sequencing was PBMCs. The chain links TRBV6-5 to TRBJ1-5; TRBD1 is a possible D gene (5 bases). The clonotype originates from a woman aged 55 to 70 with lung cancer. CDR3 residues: CASSRTFSNQPQHF. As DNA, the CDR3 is TGTGCCAGCAGCCGGACATTCAGCAATCAGCCCCAGCATTTT.